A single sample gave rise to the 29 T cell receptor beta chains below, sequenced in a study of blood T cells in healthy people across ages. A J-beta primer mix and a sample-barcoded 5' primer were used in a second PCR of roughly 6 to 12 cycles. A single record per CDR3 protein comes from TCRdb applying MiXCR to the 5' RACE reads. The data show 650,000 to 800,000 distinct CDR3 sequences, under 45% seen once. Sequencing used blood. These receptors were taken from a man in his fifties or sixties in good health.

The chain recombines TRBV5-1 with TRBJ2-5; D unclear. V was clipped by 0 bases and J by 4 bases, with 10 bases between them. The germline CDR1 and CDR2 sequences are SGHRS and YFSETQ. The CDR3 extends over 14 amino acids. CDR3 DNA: TGCGCCAGCAGCTTGGAATCGCCCGGAGAGACCCAGTACTTC. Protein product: CASSLESPGETQYF.

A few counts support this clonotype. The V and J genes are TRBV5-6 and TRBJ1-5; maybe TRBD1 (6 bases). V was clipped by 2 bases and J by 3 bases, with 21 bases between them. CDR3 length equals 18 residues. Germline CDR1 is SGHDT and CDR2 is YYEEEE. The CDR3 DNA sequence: TGTGCCAGCAGCTTCGGGAAGAGGTTTCAGGGGTACAATCAGCCCCAGCATTTT. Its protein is CASSFGKRFQGYNQPQHF.

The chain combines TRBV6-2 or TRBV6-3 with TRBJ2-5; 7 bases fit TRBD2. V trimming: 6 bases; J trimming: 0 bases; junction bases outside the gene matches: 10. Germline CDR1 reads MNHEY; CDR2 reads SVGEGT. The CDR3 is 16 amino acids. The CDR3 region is CASRRLGTTYQETQYF. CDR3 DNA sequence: TGTGCCAGCAGGAGACTCGGGACTACGTACCAAGAGACCCAGTACTTC.

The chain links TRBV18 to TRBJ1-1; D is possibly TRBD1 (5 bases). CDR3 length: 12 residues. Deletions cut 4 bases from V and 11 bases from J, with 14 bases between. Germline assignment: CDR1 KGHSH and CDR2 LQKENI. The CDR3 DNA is TGTGCCAGCTCACTAACCGGGAGGGGCGCTTTCTTT. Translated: CASSLTGRGAFF.

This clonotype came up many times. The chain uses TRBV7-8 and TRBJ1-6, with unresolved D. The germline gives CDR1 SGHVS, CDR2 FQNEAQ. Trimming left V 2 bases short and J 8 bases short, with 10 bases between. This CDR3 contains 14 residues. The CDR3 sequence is CASSLNARDSPLHF. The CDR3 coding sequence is TGTGCCAGCAGCTTAAACGCGAGGGATTCACCCCTCCACTTT.

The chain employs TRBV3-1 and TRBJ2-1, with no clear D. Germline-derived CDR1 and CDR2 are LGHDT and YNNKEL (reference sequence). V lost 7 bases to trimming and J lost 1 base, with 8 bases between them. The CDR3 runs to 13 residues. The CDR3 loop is CASKGGSYNEQFF. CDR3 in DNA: TGTGCCAGCAAGGGTGGTTCCTACAATGAGCAGTTCTTC.

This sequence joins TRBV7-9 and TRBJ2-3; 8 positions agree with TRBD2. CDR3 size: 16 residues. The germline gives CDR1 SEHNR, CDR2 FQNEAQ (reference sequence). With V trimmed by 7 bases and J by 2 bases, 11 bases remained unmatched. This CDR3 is CASIHASGGYTDTQYF. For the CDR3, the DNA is TGTGCCAGCATCCACGCCAGCGGGGGATACACAGATACGCAGTATTTT.

CDR3 nucleotide sequence: TGCGCCAGCAGCTTCCACGGGGGACCCGACACTGAAGCTTTCTTT. It translates to CASSFHGGPDTEAFF. This sequence joins TRBV5-1 and TRBJ1-1; tentative D call: TRBD1 (5 bases). Trimming removed 2 bases at V and 3 bases at J, with 14 bases between. Germline V lookup: CDR1 SGHRS, CDR2 YFSETQ. CDR3 length: 15 residues. Using reference TRBV5-1 and TRBJ1-1 for the parts outside the CDR3, the full variable domain is KAGVTQTPRYLIKTRGQQVTLSCSPISGHRSVSWYQQTPGQGLQFLFEYFSETQRNKGNFPGRFSGRQFSNSRSEMNVSTLELGDSALYLCASSFHGGPDTEAFFGQGTRLTVV.

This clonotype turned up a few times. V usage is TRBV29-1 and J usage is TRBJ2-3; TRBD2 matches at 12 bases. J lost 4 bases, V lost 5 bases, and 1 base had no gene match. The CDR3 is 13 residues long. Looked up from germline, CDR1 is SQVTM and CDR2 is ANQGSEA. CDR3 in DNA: TGCAGCGTTAGGACTAGCGGGGCAGATACGCAGTATTTT. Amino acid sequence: CSVRTSGADTQYF.

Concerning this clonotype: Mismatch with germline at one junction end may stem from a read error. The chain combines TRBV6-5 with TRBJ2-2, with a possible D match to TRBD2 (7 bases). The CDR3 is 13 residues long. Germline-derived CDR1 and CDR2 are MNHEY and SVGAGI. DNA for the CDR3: TGTGCCAGCCGGGGGGCGGGCACCGGGGAGTTGTTTTTT. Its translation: CASRGAGTGELFF.

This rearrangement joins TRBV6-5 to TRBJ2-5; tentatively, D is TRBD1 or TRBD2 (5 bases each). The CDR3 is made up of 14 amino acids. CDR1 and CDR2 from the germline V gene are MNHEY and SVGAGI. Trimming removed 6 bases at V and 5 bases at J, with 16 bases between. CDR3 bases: TGTGCCAGCAGCTCCGGGACCCCTTCCGAGACCCAGTACTTC. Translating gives CASSSGTPSETQYF.

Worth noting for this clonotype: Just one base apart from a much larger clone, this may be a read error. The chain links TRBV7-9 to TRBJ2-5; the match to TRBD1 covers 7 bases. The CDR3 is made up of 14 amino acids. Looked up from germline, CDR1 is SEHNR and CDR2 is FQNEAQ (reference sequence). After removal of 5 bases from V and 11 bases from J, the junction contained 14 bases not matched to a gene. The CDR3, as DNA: TGTGCCAGCAGCCAGGGGGACACCAACAATGAGCAGTACTTC. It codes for CASSQGDTNNEQYF.

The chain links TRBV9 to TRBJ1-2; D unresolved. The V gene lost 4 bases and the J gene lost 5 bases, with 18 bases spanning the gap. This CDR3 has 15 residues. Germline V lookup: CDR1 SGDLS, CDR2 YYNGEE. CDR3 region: CASSPSDVPRYGYTF. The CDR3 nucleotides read TGTGCCAGCAGCCCCTCAGACGTACCGCGGTATGGCTACACCTTC.

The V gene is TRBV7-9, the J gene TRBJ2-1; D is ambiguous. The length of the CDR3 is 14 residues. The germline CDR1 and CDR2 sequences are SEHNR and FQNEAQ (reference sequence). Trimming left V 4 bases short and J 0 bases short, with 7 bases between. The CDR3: CASSSSFSYNEQFF. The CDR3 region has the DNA TGTGCCAGCAGCTCCTCATTCTCCTACAATGAGCAGTTCTTC.

The CDR3 spells CASSTGQGHGYTF. The CDR3 DNA sequence: TGTGCCAGCAGTACGGGACAGGGCCATGGCTACACCTTC. The chain recombines TRBV7-2 with TRBJ1-2; 9 nucleotides align to TRBD1. V lost 6 bases, J lost 6 bases, and 5 bases stayed unmatched. CDR1 and CDR2 from the germline V gene are SGHTA and FQGNSA. The CDR3 covers 13 residues.

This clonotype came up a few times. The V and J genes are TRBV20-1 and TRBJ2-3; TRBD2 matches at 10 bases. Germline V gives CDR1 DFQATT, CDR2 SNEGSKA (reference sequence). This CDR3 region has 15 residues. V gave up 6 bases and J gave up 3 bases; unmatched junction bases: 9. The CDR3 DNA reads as TGCAGTGCCCCGCGAGCGGGGGGGGTGACAGATACGCAGTATTTT. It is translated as CSAPRAGGVTDTQYF.

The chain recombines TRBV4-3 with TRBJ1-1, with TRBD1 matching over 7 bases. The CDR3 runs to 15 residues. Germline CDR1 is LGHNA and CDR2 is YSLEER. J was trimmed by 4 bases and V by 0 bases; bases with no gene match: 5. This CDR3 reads CASSQERGRGTEAFF. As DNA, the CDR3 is TGCGCCAGCAGCCAAGAAAGGGGGCGAGGCACTGAAGCTTTCTTT.

In DNA form, the CDR3 reads TGTGCCAGCAGCTCGATACTCAGACTTACCTACAATGAGCAGTTCTTC. Encoded protein: CASSSILRLTYNEQFF. The chain couples TRBV5-6 to TRBJ2-1; D is uncertain. The CDR3 consists of 16 residues. Trimming removed 3 bases from V and 2 bases from J, with 15 bases in between. Germline V gives CDR1 SGHDT, CDR2 YYEEEE.

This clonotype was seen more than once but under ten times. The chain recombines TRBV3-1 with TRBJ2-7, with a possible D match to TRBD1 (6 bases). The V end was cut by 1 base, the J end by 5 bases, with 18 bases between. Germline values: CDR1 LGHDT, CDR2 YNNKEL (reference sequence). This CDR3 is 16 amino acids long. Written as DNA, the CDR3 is TGTGCCAGCAGCCAAGGCTTTGGGACAACCAGGCACGAGCAGTACTTC. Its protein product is CASSQGFGTTRHEQYF.

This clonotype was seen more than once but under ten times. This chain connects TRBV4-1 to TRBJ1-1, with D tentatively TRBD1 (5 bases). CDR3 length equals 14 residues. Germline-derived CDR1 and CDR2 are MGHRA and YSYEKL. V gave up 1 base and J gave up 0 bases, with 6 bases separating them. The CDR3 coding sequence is TGCGCCAGCAGCCAAGCGGGGCTGAACACTGAAGCTTTCTTT. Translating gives CASSQAGLNTEAFF.

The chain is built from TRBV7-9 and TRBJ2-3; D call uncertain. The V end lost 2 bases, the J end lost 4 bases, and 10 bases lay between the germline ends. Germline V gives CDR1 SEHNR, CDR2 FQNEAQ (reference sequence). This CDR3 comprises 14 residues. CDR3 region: CASSLRGAADTQYF. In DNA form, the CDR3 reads TGTGCCAGCAGCTTACGAGGCGCGGCAGATACGCAGTATTTT.

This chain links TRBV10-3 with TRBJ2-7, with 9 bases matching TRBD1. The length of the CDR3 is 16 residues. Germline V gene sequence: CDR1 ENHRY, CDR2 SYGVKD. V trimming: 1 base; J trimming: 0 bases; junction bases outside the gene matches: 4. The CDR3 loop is CAISEWGTGSSYEQYF. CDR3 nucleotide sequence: TGTGCCATCAGTGAGTGGGGGACAGGGAGCTCCTACGAGCAGTACTTC.

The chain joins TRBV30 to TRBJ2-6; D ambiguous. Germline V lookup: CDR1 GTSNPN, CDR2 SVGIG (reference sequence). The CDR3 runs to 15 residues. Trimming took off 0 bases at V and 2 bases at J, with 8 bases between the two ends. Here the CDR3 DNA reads TGTGCCTGGAGTGTACAAGGAGCTGGGGCCAACGTCCTGACTTTC. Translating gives CAWSVQGAGANVLTF.

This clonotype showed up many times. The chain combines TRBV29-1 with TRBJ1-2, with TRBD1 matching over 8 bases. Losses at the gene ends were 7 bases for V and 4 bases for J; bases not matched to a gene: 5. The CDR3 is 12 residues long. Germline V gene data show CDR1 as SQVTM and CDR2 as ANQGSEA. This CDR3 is CSGFGTGYGYTF. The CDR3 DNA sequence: TGCAGCGGATTTGGGACAGGCTATGGCTACACCTTC.

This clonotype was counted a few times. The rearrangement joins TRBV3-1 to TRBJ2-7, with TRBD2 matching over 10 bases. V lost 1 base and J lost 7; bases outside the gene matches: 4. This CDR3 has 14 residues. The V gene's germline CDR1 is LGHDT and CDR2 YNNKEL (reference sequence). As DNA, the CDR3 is TGTGCCAGCAGCCAAGCGGGACTAGCGCGGGAGCAGTACTTC. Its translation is CASSQAGLAREQYF.

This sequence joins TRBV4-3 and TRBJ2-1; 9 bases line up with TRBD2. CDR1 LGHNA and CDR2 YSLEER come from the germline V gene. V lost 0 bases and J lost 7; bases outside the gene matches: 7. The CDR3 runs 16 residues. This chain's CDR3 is CASSQEASGARNEQFF. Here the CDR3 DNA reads TGCGCCAGCAGCCAAGAAGCTAGCGGGGCCAGGAATGAGCAGTTCTTC.

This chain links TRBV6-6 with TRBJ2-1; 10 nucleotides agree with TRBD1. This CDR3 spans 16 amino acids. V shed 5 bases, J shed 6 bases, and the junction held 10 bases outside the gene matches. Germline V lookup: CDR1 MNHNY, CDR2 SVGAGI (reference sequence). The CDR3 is CASSDQDRGLTNEQFF. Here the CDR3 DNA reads TGTGCCAGCAGTGACCAGGACAGGGGGTTAACCAATGAGCAGTTCTTC.

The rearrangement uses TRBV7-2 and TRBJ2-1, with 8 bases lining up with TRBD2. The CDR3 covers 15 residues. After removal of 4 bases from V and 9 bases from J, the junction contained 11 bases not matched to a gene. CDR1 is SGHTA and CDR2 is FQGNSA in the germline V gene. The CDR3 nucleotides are TGTGCCAGCAGCTACGGCGGGGGGTTAACAAGTGAGCAGTTCTTC. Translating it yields CASSYGGGLTSEQFF. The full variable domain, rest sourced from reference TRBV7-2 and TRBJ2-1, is GAGVSQSPSNKVTEKGKDVELRCDPISGHTALYWYRQSLGQGLEFLIYFQGNSAPDKSGLPSDRFSAERTGGSVSTLTIQRTQQEDSAVYLCASSYGGGLTSEQFFGPGTRLTVL.

The CDR3 protein is CATGVRGRETQYF. The CDR3 coding sequence is TGTGCAACAGGGGTGCGGGGGAGAGAGACCCAGTACTTC. The genes are TRBV6-2 or TRBV6-3 and TRBJ2-5, with D perhaps assigned TRBD1 or TRBD2 (7 bases each). The CDR3 contains 13 residues. Germline CDR1 reads MNHEY; CDR2 reads SVGEGT.